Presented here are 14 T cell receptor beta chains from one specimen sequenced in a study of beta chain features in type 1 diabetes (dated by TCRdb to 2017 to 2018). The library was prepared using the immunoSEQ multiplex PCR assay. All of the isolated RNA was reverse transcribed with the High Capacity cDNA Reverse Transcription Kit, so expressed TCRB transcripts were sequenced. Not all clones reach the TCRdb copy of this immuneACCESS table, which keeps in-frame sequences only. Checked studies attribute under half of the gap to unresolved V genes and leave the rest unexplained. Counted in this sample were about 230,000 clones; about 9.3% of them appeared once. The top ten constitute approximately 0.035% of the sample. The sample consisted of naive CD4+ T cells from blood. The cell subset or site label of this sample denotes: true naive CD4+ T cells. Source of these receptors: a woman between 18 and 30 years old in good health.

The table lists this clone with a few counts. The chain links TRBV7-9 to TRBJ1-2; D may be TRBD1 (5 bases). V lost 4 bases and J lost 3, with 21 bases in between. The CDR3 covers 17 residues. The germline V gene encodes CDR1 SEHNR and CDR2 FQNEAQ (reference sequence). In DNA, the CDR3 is TGTGCCAGCAGCTCGCGACGCCCGGGGGGGGTTCACTATGGCTACACCTTC. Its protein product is CASSSRRPGGVHYGYTF.

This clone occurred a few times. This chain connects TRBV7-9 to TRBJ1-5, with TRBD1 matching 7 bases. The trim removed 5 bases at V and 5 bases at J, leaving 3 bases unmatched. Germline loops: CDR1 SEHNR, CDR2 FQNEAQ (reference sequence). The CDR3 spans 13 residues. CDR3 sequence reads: CASSETGDQPQHF. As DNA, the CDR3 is TGTGCCAGCAGCGAAACAGGGGATCAGCCCCAGCATTTT.

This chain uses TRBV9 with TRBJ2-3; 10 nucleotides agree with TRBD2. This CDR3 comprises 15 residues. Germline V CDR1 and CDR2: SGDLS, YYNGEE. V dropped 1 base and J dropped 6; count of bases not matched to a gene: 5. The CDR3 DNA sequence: TGTGCCAGCAGCGTACTAGCGGGGGCCGCCGATACGCAGTATTTT. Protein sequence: CASSVLAGAADTQYF.

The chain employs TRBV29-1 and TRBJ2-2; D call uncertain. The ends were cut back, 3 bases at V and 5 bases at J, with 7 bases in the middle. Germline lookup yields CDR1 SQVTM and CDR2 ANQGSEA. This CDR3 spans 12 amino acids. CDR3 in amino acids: CSVERPTGELFF. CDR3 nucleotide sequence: TGCAGCGTTGAGCGTCCGACCGGGGAGCTGTTTTTT.

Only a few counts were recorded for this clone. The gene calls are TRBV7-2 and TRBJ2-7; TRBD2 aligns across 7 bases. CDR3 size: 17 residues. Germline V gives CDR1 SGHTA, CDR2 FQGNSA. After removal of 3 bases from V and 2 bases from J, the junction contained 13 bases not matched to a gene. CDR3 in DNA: TGTGCCAGCAGCTTTCCCCAGACGTCGGGAGGAACCTACGAGCAGTACTTC. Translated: CASSFPQTSGGTYEQYF.

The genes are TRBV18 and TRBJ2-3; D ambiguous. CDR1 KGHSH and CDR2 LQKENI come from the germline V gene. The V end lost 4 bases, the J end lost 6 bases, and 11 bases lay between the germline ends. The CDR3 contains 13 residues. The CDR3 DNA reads TGTGCCAGCTCACTCGCGTCCTCTGATACGCAGTATTTT. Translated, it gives CASSLASSDTQYF.

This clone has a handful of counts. CDR3 region: CASSPKREQFF. The DNA of the CDR3 is TGTGCCAGCAGTCCCAAGCGGGAGCAGTTCTTC. This chain joins TRBV2 and TRBJ2-1; possible D gene TRBD2, 5 bases. The CDR3 covers 11 residues. V was trimmed by 5 bases and J by 10 bases, leaving 9 bases between them. The V gene's germline CDR1 is SNHLY and CDR2 FYNNEI. Full variable domain (remainder filled in from reference TRBV2 and TRBJ2-1): EPEVTQTPSHQVTQMGQEVILRCVPISNHLYFYWYRQILGQKVEFLVSFYNNEISEKSEIFDDQFSVERPDGSNFTLKIRSTKLEDSAMYFCASSPKREQFFGPGTRLTVL.

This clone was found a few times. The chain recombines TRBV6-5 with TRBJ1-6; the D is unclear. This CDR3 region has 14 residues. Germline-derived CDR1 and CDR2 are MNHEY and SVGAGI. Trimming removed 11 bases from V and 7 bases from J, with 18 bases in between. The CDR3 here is CAGRGRGKNSPLHF. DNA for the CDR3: TGTGCCGGTAGAGGACGGGGAAAGAATTCACCCCTCCACTTT.

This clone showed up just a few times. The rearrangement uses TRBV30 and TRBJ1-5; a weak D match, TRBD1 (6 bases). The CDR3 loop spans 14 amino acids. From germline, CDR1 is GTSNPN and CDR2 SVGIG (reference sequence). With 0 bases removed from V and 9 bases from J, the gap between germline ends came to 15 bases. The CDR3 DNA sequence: TGTGCCTGGAGTGTGGGACATCAAACTACGCCCCAGCATTTT. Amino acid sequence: CAWSVGHQTTPQHF.

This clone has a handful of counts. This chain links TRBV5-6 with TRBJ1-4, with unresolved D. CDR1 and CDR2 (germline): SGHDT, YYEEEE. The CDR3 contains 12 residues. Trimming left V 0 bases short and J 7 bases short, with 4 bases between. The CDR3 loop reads CASSLDGEKLFF. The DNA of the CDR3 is TGTGCCAGCAGCTTGGACGGTGAAAAACTGTTTTTT.

CDR3 nucleotides: TGTGCCAGCAGCCGGGACAGATACTACGAGCAGTACTTC. Translating gives CASSRDRYYEQYF. The gene calls are TRBV11-1 and TRBJ2-7, with 7 bases fitting TRBD1. Germline CDR1 reads SGHAT; CDR2 reads FQDESV (reference sequence). Trimming took 5 bases from V and 3 from J; bases not matched to a gene: 4. The CDR3 spans 13 residues.

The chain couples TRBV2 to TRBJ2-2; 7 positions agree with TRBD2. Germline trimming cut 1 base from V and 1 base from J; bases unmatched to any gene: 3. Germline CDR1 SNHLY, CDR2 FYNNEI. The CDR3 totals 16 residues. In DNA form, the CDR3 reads TGTGCCAGCAGTGAAGAGGGCGGGGGGAACACCGGGGAGCTGTTTTTT. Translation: CASSEEGGGNTGELFF.

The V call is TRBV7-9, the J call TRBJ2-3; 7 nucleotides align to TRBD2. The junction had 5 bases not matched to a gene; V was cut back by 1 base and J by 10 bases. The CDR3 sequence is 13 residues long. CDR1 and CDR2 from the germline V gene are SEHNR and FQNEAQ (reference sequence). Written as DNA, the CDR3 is TGTGCCAGCAGCTTAGAGGGAGGGGTTGCGCAGTATTTT. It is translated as CASSLEGGVAQYF.

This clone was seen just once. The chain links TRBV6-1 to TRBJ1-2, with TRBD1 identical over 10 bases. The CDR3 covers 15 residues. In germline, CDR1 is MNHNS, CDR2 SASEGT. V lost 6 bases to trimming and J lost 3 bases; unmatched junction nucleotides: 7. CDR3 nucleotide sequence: TGTGCCAGCAGCTCCCCGGGACAGGGGCACTATGGCTACACCTTC. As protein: CASSSPGQGHYGYTF.